Following are 13 T cell receptor beta chains from one sample sequenced in a study of post-analysis software for immune sequencing data. General observations from the study: Roughly five TRBV segments appeared more often in patients than in controls, and TRBV5-6, TRBV5-1 and TRBV20-1 were among these.

No antigen has been assigned to these receptors. Each TCR beta cDNA library carried unique molecular identifiers. TCRdb fed the PCR reads into MiXCR, producing one record per CDR3 protein. Among more than 500,000 distinct CDR3 sequences listed, approximately 34% were seen once. What was sequenced was blood. Receptors were obtained from a girl younger than 18 with multiple sclerosis.

This clonotype appeared a few times. This chain connects TRBV5-1 to TRBJ2-1, with 7 bases lining up with TRBD1. The J segment lost 5 bases and the V segment lost 1 base, leaving 6 bases of the junction unmatched. The CDR3 is 15 amino acids. CDR1 and CDR2 from the germline V gene are SGHRS and YFSETQ. CDR3 nucleotide sequence: TGCGCCAGCAGCTTGAGAGGGGGCGGACACAATGAGCAGTTCTTC. This gives the protein CASSLRGGGHNEQFF.

The chain uses TRBV12-3 or TRBV12-4 and TRBJ1-6; the D gene is possibly TRBD1 (6 bases). This CDR3 contains 14 residues. Trimming took 6 bases from V and 7 from J, leaving 13 bases between them. The CDR3 sequence is CASRGQGMNSPLHF. DNA for the CDR3: TGTGCCAGCAGGGGGCAGGGGATGAATTCACCCCTCCACTTT.

The table lists this clonotype with a few counts. The rearrangement uses TRBV6-5 and TRBJ2-7, with TRBD1 matching over 9 bases. The J segment lost 7 bases and the V segment lost 6 bases, leaving 7 bases of the junction unmatched. CDR3 length: 13 amino acids. CDR1 is MNHEY and CDR2 is SVGAGI in the germline V gene. In nucleotides, the CDR3 is TGTGCCAGCAGCCGCACAGGGGGCGGGGAGCAGTACTTC. The encoded protein is CASSRTGGGEQYF.

The chain recombines TRBV5-1 with TRBJ2-7; 9 bases map to TRBD1. Germline V lookup: CDR1 SGHRS, CDR2 YFSETQ. The CDR3 consists of 15 residues. V shed 3 bases, J shed 2 bases, and the junction held 6 bases outside the gene matches. The CDR3 reads CASSSKGQGTYEQYF. The CDR3 DNA reads as TGCGCCAGCAGCTCAAAGGGACAGGGCACCTACGAGCAGTACTTC.

This clonotype was detected only a few times. The rearrangement uses TRBV10-2 and TRBJ2-3, with 7 positions matching TRBD2. Germline V CDR1 and CDR2: WSHSY, SAAADI. The CDR3 spans 17 residues. V gave up 4 bases and J gave up 0 bases; unmatched junction bases: 10. This CDR3 is CASSGVLAELSTDTQYF. As DNA, the CDR3 is TGCGCCAGCAGTGGGGTTCTAGCGGAGCTTAGCACAGATACGCAGTATTTT.

In its sample, this clonotype was seen a few times. The chain has TRBV6-5 and TRBJ2-3, with 7 bases that match TRBD2. Trimming took 0 bases from V and 5 from J; bases not matched to a gene: 5. CDR3 size: 15 residues. The germline V gene encodes CDR1 MNHEY and CDR2 SVGAGI. This CDR3 reads CASSYSGGEGDTQYF. CDR3 in DNA: TGTGCCAGCAGTTACTCGGGCGGGGAGGGAGATACGCAGTATTTT.

This clonotype was counted a single time. This sequence joins TRBV3-1 and TRBJ2-2; D unclear. CDR1 LGHDT and CDR2 YNNKEL come from the germline V gene (reference sequence). V was clipped by 2 bases and J by 8 bases, with 3 bases between them. The CDR3 spans 11 residues. The CDR3, as DNA: TGTGCCAGCAGCCAACTTGGGGAGCTGTTTTTT. Protein product: CASSQLGELFF.

The chain couples TRBV28 to TRBJ2-5; either TRBD1 or TRBD2 may fit D (5 bases each). The germline V gene encodes CDR1 MDHEN and CDR2 SYDVKM. This CDR3 has 14 residues. With 7 bases removed from V and 2 bases from J, the gap between germline ends came to 14 bases. The DNA of the CDR3 is TGTGCCAGCACCTCCCTTGGGACGCAAGAGACCCAGTACTTC. Translation: CASTSLGTQETQYF. Together with reference TRBV28 and TRBJ2-5, the CDR3 gives the full variable domain: DVKVTQSSRYLVKRTGEKVFLECVQDMDHENMFWYRQDPGLGLRLIYFSYDVKMKEKGDIPEGYSVSREKKERFSLILESASTNQTSMYLCASTSLGTQETQYFGPGTRLLVL.

The J gene is TRBJ2-3, the V gene TRBV10-3; D call uncertain. The V gene lost 6 bases and the J gene lost 2 bases, with 12 bases spanning the gap. The CDR3 covers 14 residues. Germline V gene data show CDR1 as ENHRY and CDR2 as SYGVKD. CDR3 region: CAIRERLYTDTQYF. Here the CDR3 DNA reads TGTGCCATCAGAGAGAGACTGTACACAGATACGCAGTATTTT.

Only a few counts were recorded for this clonotype. The chain recombines TRBV12-3 or TRBV12-4 with TRBJ2-1; 8 nucleotides align to TRBD1. V shed 8 bases, J shed 9 bases, and the junction held 9 bases outside the gene matches. The CDR3 loop spans 13 amino acids. CDR3 region: CASCGGGQGEQFF. CDR3 coding DNA: TGTGCCAGCTGTGGGGGCGGACAGGGTGAGCAGTTCTTC.

The chain is built from TRBV6-5 and TRBJ1-2; D is unclear. V lost 11 bases to trimming and J lost 6 bases, with 13 bases between them. Germline V gene sequence: CDR1 MNHEY, CDR2 SVGAGI. This CDR3 region has 11 residues. Here the CDR3 DNA reads TGTGCCGCGCTCGGAAGTGATGGCTACACCTTC. It is translated as CAALGSDGYTF.

This clonotype was detected a few times. The chain couples TRBV20-1 to TRBJ1-1; 8 bases are a match to TRBD1. This CDR3 region has 18 residues. In germline, CDR1 is DFQATT, CDR2 SNEGSKA (reference sequence). After removal of 3 bases from V and 8 bases from J, the junction contained 23 bases not matched to a gene. CDR3 bases: TGCAGTGCTAGTCGGAGATCTCGGAGGGAAGGGACAGGTAGGGAAGCTTTCTTT. It yields the protein CSASRRSRREGTGREAFF.

This clonotype has only a few counts. The V gene is TRBV7-2, the J gene TRBJ1-2; D might be TRBD1 (6 bases). Germline values: CDR1 SGHTA, CDR2 FQGNSA. V was clipped by 6 bases and J by 7 bases, with 21 bases between them. CDR3 length: 15 residues. CDR3 in amino acids: CASSFTSGGHSGYTF. DNA for the CDR3: TGTGCCAGCAGTTTCACAAGCGGGGGGCACTCTGGCTACACCTTC.